Presented here are 28 T cell receptor beta chains from one specimen sequenced in a study of T cell responses to AZD1222 COVID-19 vaccine. The table came from immunoSEQ multiplex PCR; TCRdb's copy has only in-frame clones and leaves some out. This table has about 130,000 clones, 80% to 90% appearing once. The sequencing used peripheral blood, collected on day 0 of AZD1222 vaccination. All receptors come from an adult in good health.

The chain recombines TRBV7-2 with TRBJ1-2; D might be TRBD1 (6 bases). Trimming pared 3 bases from V and 5 bases from J, leaving 10 bases between. Per germline, CDR1 SGHTA and CDR2 FQGNSA. The CDR3 has 13 residues. CDR3 sequence: CASSFGRGYGYTF. CDR3 nucleotide sequence: TGTGCCAGCAGCTTCGGCAGGGGATATGGCTACACCTTC.

In its sample, this clone was seen once. The rearrangement links TRBV9 to TRBJ2-3; 8 bases agree with TRBD2. Germline V gene sequence: CDR1 SGDLS, CDR2 YYNGEE. J was trimmed by 6 bases and V by 7 bases; bases with no gene match: 10. The CDR3 spans 14 residues. CDR3 nucleotides: TGTGCCAGCGGTGAGCGGGGGCTTCTTGATACGCAGTATTTT. Its translation: CASGERGLLDTQYF.

The chain uses TRBV6-2 or TRBV6-3 and TRBJ2-7, with 7 bases fitting TRBD2. V was pared by 6 bases and J by 0 bases, with 8 bases of the junction left unmatched. Germline V gene data show CDR1 as MNHEY and CDR2 as SVGEGT. The CDR3 is 15 amino acids. The CDR3 DNA follows: TGTGCCAGCAGCCGCAGCGGGGATAGCTCCTACGAGCAGTACTTC. Translated: CASSRSGDSSYEQYF.

The J gene is TRBJ1-4, the V gene TRBV5-4, with TRBD1 matching over 7 bases. V shed 4 bases and J 8 bases; nucleotides not matched to a gene: 11. Germline V gene sequence: CDR1 SGHNT, CDR2 YYREEE (reference sequence). The CDR3 is 15 amino acids. CDR3 residues: CASSQLDRDGEKLFF. CDR3 nucleotide sequence: TGTGCCAGCAGCCAACTCGACAGGGATGGGGAAAAACTGTTTTTT.

The CDR3 nucleotides are TGTGCCAGCAGCTACAGGGTCCTCGCCGAGCAGTACTTC. Translated, it gives CASSYRVLAEQYF. The chain couples TRBV12-3 or TRBV12-4 to TRBJ2-7; tentatively, D is TRBD1 (6 bases). Trimming removed 6 bases from V and 6 bases from J, with 15 bases in between. The CDR3 loop spans 13 amino acids.

The rearrangement joins TRBV11-2 to TRBJ1-2; D unresolved. Germline V lookup: CDR1 SGHAT, CDR2 FQNNGV. The V and J ends lost 5 bases and 2 bases respectively, with 21 bases between them. This CDR3 is 17 amino acids long. Here the CDR3 DNA reads TGTGCCAGCAGCACCGCCGACGTTGGTAGAGGGAACTATGGCTACACCTTC. It codes for CASSTADVGRGNYGYTF.

The V call is TRBV24-1, the J call TRBJ2-3; TRBD1 matches 8 bases. The germline CDR1 and CDR2 sequences are KGHDR and SFDVKD. J was trimmed by 0 bases and V by 4 bases; bases with no gene match: 8. The CDR3 has 17 amino acids. CDR3 amino acids: CATSDPGRTGSTDTQYF. CDR3 coding DNA: TGTGCCACCAGTGACCCAGGTCGGACAGGGAGCACAGATACGCAGTATTTT.

V gene TRBV27 combines with J gene TRBJ2-3; tentatively, D is TRBD1 or TRBD2 (5 bases each). This CDR3 has 16 residues. The germline V gene encodes CDR1 MNHEY and CDR2 SMNVEV (reference sequence). Trimming shortened V by 0 bases and J by 2 bases, and 12 bases separated the two germline ends. The CDR3 protein is CASSLSVGTHTDTQYF. The CDR3 DNA follows: TGTGCCAGCAGTTTATCGGTAGGGACCCACACAGATACGCAGTATTTT.

The chain recombines TRBV5-1 with TRBJ1-2, with 12 bases aligning to TRBD1. Germline CDR1 reads SGHRS; CDR2 reads YFSETQ. This CDR3 has 16 residues. The junction had 9 bases not matched to a gene; V was cut back by 5 bases and J by 4 bases. CDR3 sequence: CASRQGTGGAGYGYTF. The CDR3 bases are TGCGCCAGCAGACAAGGGACAGGGGGCGCAGGCTATGGCTACACCTTC.

CDR3 in DNA: TGTGCCAGCAGCAACATCCAGGGTCGCAATGAGCAGTTCTTC. Protein: CASSNIQGRNEQFF. This chain uses TRBV7-3 with TRBJ2-1, with D possibly matching TRBD1 (5 bases). The CDR3 covers 14 residues. Germline V gene lookup returns CDR1 SGHTA and CDR2 FQGTGA. The V end was cut by 5 bases, the J end by 6 bases, with 14 bases between.

The chain is built from TRBV9 and TRBJ2-2, with D perhaps TRBD1 (6 bases). Deletions cut 3 bases from V and 5 bases from J, with 17 bases between. CDR1 is SGDLS, CDR2 YYNGEE, per germline. This CDR3 region has 16 residues. The CDR3 spells CASSEQGEVWTGELFF. The CDR3 nucleotides are TGTGCCAGCAGCGAACAGGGAGAGGTGTGGACCGGGGAGCTGTTTTTT.

The gene calls are TRBV19 and TRBJ2-1, with D possibly TRBD2 on 5 matching bases. The germline V gene encodes CDR1 LNHDA and CDR2 SQIVND (reference sequence). V dropped 7 bases and J dropped 8 bases, with 15 bases sitting between them. The CDR3 runs 13 residues. CDR3 region: CASNQYGNDEQFF. CDR3 coding DNA: TGTGCCAGTAACCAGTACGGGAACGATGAGCAGTTCTTC. Together with reference TRBV19 and TRBJ2-1, the CDR3 gives the full variable domain: DGGITQSPKYLFRKEGQNVTLSCEQNLNHDAMYWYRQDPGQGLRLIYYSQIVNDFQKGDIAEGYSVSREKKESFPLTVTSAQKNPTAFYLCASNQYGNDEQFFGPGTRLTVL.

The chain joins TRBV29-1 to TRBJ1-2, with D maybe TRBD1 (5 bases). The V end was cut by 2 bases, the J end by 6 bases, with 10 bases between. Per the germline V gene, CDR1 is SQVTM and CDR2 is ANQGSEA. This CDR3 has 12 amino acids. The CDR3 region is CSVERRADGYTF. The CDR3 DNA reads as TGCAGCGTTGAACGCAGGGCAGATGGCTACACCTTC.

This clone was counted a single time. The chain combines TRBV10-2 with TRBJ2-7; either TRBD1 or TRBD2 may supply D (6 bases each). Germline loops: CDR1 WSHSY, CDR2 SAAADI. The CDR3 runs to 10 residues. Trimming left V 9 bases short and J 5 bases short, with 8 bases between. This chain's CDR3 is CASGGHEQYF. The DNA for the CDR3 is TGCGCCAGTGGGGGGCACGAGCAGTACTTC.

The CDR3 coding sequence is TGCGCCAGCAGGCTTAGCTACGAGCAGTACTTC. Protein product: CASRLSYEQYF. The chain employs TRBV5-1 and TRBJ2-7, with unresolved D. This CDR3 comprises 11 residues. V lost 5 bases and J lost 3, with 6 bases in between. CDR1 is SGHRS, CDR2 YFSETQ, per germline.

This chain links TRBV6-2 or TRBV6-3 with TRBJ2-1; no firm D call. The CDR3 spans 12 residues. The V gene lost 5 bases and the J gene lost 15 bases, with 17 bases spanning the gap. Germline loops: CDR1 MNHEY, CDR2 SVGEGT. The CDR3: CASSRPARQAFF. CDR3 coding DNA: TGTGCCAGCAGTAGACCCGCGCGCCAGGCGTTCTTC.

The chain carries TRBV28 and TRBJ1-2; possibly TRBD1 for D (6 bases). This CDR3 comprises 14 residues. CDR1 MDHEN and CDR2 SYDVKM come from the germline V gene. V lost 4 bases, J lost 0 bases, and 9 bases lay in between. CDR3 sequence reads: CASSSYRANYGYTF. The CDR3 nucleotides are TGTGCCAGCAGTTCTTACAGGGCTAACTATGGCTACACCTTC.

The chain combines TRBV7-2 with TRBJ1-1; D not certain. The V and J ends lost 1 base and 0 bases respectively, with 12 bases between them. The length of the CDR3 is 16 residues. Germline CDR1 reads SGHTA; CDR2 reads FQGNSA. The CDR3: CASSLDSGILNTEAFF. The CDR3 coding sequence is TGTGCCAGCAGCTTAGATAGCGGCATACTGAACACTGAAGCTTTCTTT.

The chain recombines TRBV11-2 with TRBJ2-3; 9 bases line up with TRBD2. This CDR3 region has 15 residues. The junction had 6 bases not matched to a gene; V was cut back by 3 bases and J by 5 bases. Germline CDR1 and CDR2: SGHAT and FQNNGV. CDR3 sequence: CASSFGGGAGDTQYF. The CDR3, as DNA: TGTGCCAGCAGCTTTGGCGGGGGGGCGGGAGATACGCAGTATTTT.

There are a few counts of this clone. The V call is TRBV5-5, the J call TRBJ1-1; 9 nucleotides agree with TRBD1. Germline V gives CDR1 SGHKS, CDR2 YYEKEE (reference sequence). The CDR3 spans 13 residues. The trim removed 2 bases at V and 6 bases at J, leaving 2 bases unmatched. CDR3 DNA: TGTGCCAGCAGCTTTAACAGGGGGCCTGAAGCTTTCTTT. Residues: CASSFNRGPEAFF. The entire variable domain, with the rest obtained from reference TRBV5-5 and TRBJ1-1, is as follows: DAGVTQSPTHLIKTRGQQVTLRCSPISGHKSVSWYQQVLGQGPQFIFQYYEKEERGRGNFPDRFSARQFPNYSSELNVNALLLGDSALYLCASSFNRGPEAFFGQGTRLTVV.

This rearrangement joins TRBV5-1 to TRBJ2-1; D not certain. The CDR3 contains 14 residues. The V gene's germline CDR1 is SGHRS and CDR2 YFSETQ. Trimming removed 4 bases at V and 3 bases at J, with 11 bases between. This CDR3 is CASSRSADYNEQFF. Here the CDR3 DNA reads TGCGCCAGCAGCAGGTCTGCAGACTACAATGAGCAGTTCTTC.

The rearrangement links TRBV24-1 to TRBJ2-5; maybe TRBD2 (6 bases). V lost 7 bases to trimming and J lost 9 bases, with 17 bases between them. The CDR3 totals 13 residues. Germline V gives CDR1 KGHDR, CDR2 SFDVKD. The CDR3, as DNA: TGTGCCACCAGCGTAACCGGGGGTCGAGCCCAGTACTTC. Translated: CATSVTGGRAQYF.

The V and J genes are TRBV5-1 and TRBJ2-1; TRBD2 might be the D (7 bases). V lost 2 bases, J lost 6 bases, and 15 bases lay in between. The CDR3 totals 15 residues. CDR1 and CDR2 (germline): SGHRS, YFSETQ. The chain's CDR3 is CASSFRGADSNEQFF. The CDR3 DNA sequence: TGCGCCAGCAGCTTCCGGGGGGCCGACAGCAATGAGCAGTTCTTC. The complete variable domain, with remaining parts taken from reference TRBV5-1 and TRBJ2-1, reads KAGVTQTPRYLIKTRGQQVTLSCSPISGHRSVSWYQQTPGQGLQFLFEYFSETQRNKGNFPGRFSGRQFSNSRSEMNVSTLELGDSALYLCASSFRGADSNEQFFGPGTRLTVL.

The gene calls are TRBV3-1 (or the pseudogene TRBV3-2) and TRBJ2-2; D is perhaps TRBD2 (5 bases). The germline V and J ends were trimmed by 3 bases and 4 bases, with 12 bases remaining between them. The length of the CDR3 is 15 residues. The V gene's germline CDR1 is LGHDT and CDR2 YNNKEL (reference sequence). In DNA, the CDR3 is TGTGCCAGCAGCCAGGGGAGAGTACCCACCGGGGAGCTGTTTTTT. Translating it yields CASSQGRVPTGELFF.

A few counts support this clone. The chain's CDR3 is CASSRQGNGYEQYF. The CDR3, as DNA: TGTGCCAGCAGTCGACAGGGTAACGGCTACGAGCAGTACTTC. The chain has TRBV6-5 and TRBJ2-7; 7 positions match TRBD1. Germline V CDR1 and CDR2: MNHEY, SVGAGI. The CDR3 has 14 residues. V lost 5 bases to trimming and J lost 3 bases; unmatched junction nucleotides: 7.

The chain combines TRBV27 with TRBJ1-2; D ambiguous. Trimming removed 6 bases at V and 4 bases at J, with 12 bases between. The CDR3 has 13 amino acids. Germline V CDR1 and CDR2: MNHEY, SMNVEV (reference sequence). CDR3 region: CASSRGSFYGYTF. The CDR3 bases are TGTGCCAGCAGCAGAGGGTCGTTCTATGGCTACACCTTC.

The chain couples TRBV10-3 to TRBJ1-4; possible D gene TRBD1, 5 bases. The CDR3 has 15 residues. Germline-derived CDR1 and CDR2 are ENHRY and SYGVKD. V was shortened by 0 bases and J by 8 bases, with 13 bases between the two germline ends. For the CDR3, the DNA is TGTGCCATCAGTGAGTCAGAAGGGGTGGGAGAAAAACTGTTTTTT. Protein: CAISESEGVGEKLFF.

The chain is built from TRBV24-1 and TRBJ1-5; 8 nucleotides match TRBD1. The J segment lost 7 bases and the V segment lost 2 bases, leaving 9 bases of the junction unmatched. The CDR3 length is 16 residues. Per germline, CDR1 KGHDR and CDR2 SFDVKD. The CDR3 protein is CATSDSGRTGIQPQHF. The CDR3 nucleotides are TGTGCCACCAGTGATTCCGGAAGGACAGGGATACAGCCCCAGCATTTT.